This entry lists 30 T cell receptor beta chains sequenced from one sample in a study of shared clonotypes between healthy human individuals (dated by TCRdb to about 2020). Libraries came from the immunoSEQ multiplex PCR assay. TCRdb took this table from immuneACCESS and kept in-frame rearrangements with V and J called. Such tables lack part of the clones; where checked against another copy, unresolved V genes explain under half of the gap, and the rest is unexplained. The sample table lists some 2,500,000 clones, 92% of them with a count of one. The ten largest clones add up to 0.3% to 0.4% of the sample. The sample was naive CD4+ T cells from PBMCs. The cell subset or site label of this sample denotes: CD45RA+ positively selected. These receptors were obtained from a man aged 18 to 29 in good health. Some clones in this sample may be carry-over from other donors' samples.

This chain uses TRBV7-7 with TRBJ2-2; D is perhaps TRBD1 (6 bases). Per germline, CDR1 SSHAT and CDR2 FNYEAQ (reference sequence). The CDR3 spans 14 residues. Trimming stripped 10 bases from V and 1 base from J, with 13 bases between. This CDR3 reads CAIVQGQNTGELFF. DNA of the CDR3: TGTGCCATCGTACAGGGACAGAACACCGGGGAGCTGTTTTTT.

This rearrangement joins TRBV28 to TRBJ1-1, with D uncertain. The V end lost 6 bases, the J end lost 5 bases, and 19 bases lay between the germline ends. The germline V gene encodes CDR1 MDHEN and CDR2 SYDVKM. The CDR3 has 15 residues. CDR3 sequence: CASSPGGETGTEAFF. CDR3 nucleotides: TGTGCCAGCAGCCCCGGCGGGGAGACGGGGACTGAAGCTTTCTTT.

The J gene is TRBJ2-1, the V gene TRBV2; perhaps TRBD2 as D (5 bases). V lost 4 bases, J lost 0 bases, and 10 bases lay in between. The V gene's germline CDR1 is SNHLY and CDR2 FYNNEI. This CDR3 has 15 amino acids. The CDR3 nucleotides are TGTGCCAGCAGTGCGGGGTTAAGCTCCTACAATGAGCAGTTCTTC. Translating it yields CASSAGLSSYNEQFF.

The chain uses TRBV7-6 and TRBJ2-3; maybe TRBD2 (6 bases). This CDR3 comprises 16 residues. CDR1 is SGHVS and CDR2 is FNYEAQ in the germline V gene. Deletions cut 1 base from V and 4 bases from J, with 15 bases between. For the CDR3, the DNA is TGTGCCAGCAGCTTAGTGCGGGAAGGGATGGCAGATACGCAGTATTTT. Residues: CASSLVREGMADTQYF. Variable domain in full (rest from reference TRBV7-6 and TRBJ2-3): GAGVSQSPRYKVTKRGQDVALRCDPISGHVSLYWYRQALGQGPEFLTYFNYEAQQDKSGLPNDRFSAERPEGSISTLTIQRTEQRDSAMYRCASSLVREGMADTQYFGPGTRLTVL.

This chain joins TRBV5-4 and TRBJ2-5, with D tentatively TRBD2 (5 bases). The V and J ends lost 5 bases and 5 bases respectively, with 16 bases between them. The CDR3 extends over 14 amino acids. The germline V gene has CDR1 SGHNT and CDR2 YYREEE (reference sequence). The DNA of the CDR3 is TGTGCCAGCAGACCCGGGCTACCGGGGGAGACCCAGTACTTC. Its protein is CASRPGLPGETQYF.

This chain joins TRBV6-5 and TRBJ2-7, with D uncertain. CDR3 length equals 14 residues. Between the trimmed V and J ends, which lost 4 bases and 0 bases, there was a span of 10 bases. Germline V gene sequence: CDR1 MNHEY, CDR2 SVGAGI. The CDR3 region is CASSWNRNSYEQYF. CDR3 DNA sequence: TGTGCCAGCAGTTGGAACAGAAACTCCTACGAGCAGTACTTC.

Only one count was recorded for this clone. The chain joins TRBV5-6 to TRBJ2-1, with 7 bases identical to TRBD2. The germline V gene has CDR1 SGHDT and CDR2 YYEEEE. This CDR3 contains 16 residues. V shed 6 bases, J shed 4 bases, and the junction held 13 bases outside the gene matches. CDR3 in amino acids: CASNRGVASGYNEQFF. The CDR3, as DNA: TGTGCCAGCAACCGGGGGGTGGCTAGCGGATACAATGAGCAGTTCTTC.

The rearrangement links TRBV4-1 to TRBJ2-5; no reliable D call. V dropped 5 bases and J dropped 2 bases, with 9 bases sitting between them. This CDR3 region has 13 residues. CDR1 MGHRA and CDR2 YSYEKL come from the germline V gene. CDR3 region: CASSGLLQETQYF. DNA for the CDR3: TGCGCCAGCAGCGGTTTACTACAAGAGACCCAGTACTTC.

CDR3 in amino acids: CASSLGTSGNVGQETQYF. The CDR3 region has the DNA TGCGCCAGCAGCTTGGGGACTAGCGGGAACGTCGGGCAAGAGACCCAGTACTTC. V gene TRBV5-1 combines with J gene TRBJ2-5, with 12 bases fitting TRBD2. Germline V gene lookup returns CDR1 SGHRS and CDR2 YFSETQ. J was trimmed by 2 bases and V by 0 bases; bases with no gene match: 8. This CDR3 is 18 amino acids long.

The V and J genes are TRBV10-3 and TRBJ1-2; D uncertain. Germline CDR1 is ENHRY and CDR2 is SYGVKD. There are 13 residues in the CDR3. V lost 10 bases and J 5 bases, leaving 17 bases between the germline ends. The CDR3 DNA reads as TGTGCCACCTCTCCCCAGGCCCAATATGGCTACACCTTC. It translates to CATSPQAQYGYTF.

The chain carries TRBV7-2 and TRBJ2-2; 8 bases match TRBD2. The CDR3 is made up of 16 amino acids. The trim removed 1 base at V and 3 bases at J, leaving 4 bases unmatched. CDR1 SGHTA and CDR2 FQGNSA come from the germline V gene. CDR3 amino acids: CASSLEQREYTGELFF. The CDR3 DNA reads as TGTGCCAGCAGCTTAGAACAGCGGGAGTACACCGGGGAGCTGTTTTTT.

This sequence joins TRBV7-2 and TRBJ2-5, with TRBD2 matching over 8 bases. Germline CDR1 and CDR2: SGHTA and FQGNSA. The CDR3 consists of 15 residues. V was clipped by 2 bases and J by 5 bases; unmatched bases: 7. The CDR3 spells CASSLWRSGGETQYF. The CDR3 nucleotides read TGTGCCAGCAGCTTATGGCGCTCGGGGGGGGAGACCCAGTACTTC.

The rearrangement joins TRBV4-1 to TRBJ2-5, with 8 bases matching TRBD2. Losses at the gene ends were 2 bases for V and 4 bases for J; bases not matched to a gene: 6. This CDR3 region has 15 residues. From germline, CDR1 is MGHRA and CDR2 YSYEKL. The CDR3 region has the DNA TGCGCCAGCAGCCAAACGGGAGGGCCTCCAGAGACCCAGTACTTC. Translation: CASSQTGGPPETQYF.

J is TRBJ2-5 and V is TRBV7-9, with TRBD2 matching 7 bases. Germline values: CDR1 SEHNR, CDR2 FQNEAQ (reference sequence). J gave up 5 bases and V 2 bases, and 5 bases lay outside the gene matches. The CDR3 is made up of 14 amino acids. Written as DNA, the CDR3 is TGTGCCAGCAGCTTACCGACTAGCATCGAGACCCAGTACTTC. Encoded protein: CASSLPTSIETQYF.

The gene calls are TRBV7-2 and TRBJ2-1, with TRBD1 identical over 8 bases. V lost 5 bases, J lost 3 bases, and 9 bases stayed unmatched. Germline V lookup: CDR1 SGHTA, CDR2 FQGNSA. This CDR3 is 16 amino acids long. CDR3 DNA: TGTGCCAGCAGCCTATCCGGGACAGGTTACTACAATGAGCAGTTCTTC. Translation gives CASSLSGTGYYNEQFF.

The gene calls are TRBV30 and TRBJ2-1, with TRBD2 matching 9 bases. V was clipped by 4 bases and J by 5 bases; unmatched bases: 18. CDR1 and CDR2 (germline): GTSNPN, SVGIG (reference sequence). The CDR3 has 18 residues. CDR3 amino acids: CAWTPRGRRLAGNNEQFF. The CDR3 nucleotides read TGTGCCTGGACCCCGAGGGGGCGCCGGCTAGCGGGGAACAATGAGCAGTTCTTC.

CDR3 in DNA: TGTGCCAGCTCAGGGAGAAACACTGAAGCTTTCTTT. Translated, it gives CASSGRNTEAFF. The genes are TRBV18 and TRBJ1-1, with no clear D. The CDR3 has 12 residues. Germline CDR1 is KGHSH and CDR2 is LQKENI. V was clipped by 5 bases and J by 2 bases, with 6 bases between them.

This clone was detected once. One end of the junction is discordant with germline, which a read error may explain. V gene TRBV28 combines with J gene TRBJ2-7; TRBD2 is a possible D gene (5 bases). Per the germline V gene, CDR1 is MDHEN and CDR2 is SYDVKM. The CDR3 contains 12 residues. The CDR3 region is CASSPLTRTLLF. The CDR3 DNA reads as TGTGCCAGCAGTCCGCTAACTAGAACTCTCTTGTTC.

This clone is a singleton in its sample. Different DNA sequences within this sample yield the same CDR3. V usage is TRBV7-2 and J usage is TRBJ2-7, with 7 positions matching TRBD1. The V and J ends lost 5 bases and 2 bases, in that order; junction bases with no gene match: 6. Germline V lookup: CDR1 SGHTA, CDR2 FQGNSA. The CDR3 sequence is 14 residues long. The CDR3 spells CASSPTGTAYEQYF. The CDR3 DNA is TGTGCCAGCAGCCCCACGGGGACAGCCTACGAGCAGTACTTC. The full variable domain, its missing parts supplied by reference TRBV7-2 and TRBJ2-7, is GAGVSQSPSNKVTEKGKDVELRCDPISGHTALYWYRQSLGQGLEFLIYFQGNSAPDKSGLPSDRFSAERTGGSVSTLTIQRTQQEDSAVYLCASSPTGTAYEQYFGPGTRLTVT.

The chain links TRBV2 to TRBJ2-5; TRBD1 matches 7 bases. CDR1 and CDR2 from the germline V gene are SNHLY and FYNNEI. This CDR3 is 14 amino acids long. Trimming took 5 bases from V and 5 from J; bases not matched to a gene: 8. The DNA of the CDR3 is TGTGCCAGCAGTTTTCTTACAGGGGATGAGACCCAGTACTTC. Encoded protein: CASSFLTGDETQYF.

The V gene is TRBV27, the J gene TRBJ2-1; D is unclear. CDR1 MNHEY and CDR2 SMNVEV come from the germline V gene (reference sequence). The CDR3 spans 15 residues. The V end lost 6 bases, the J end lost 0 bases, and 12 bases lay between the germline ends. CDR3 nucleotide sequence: TGTGCCAGCAGGAGGCCGACCGACTCCTACAATGAGCAGTTCTTC. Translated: CASRRPTDSYNEQFF.

CDR3 residues: CASSSPGQGSTYEQYF. CDR3 nucleotide sequence: TGTGCCAGCAGCTCCCCGGGACAGGGGTCCACCTACGAGCAGTACTTC. The chain links TRBV5-8 to TRBJ2-7; 10 bases line up with TRBD1. The CDR3 sequence is 16 residues long. The germline V gene has CDR1 SGHTS and CDR2 YDEGEE. J was trimmed by 2 bases and V by 3 bases; bases with no gene match: 8.

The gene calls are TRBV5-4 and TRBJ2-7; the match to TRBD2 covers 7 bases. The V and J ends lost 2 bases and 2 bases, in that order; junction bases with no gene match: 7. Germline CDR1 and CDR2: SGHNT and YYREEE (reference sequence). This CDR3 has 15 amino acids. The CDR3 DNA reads TGTGCCAGCAGCTTTGGGGGGACTACCCCCTACGAGCAGTACTTC. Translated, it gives CASSFGGTTPYEQYF.

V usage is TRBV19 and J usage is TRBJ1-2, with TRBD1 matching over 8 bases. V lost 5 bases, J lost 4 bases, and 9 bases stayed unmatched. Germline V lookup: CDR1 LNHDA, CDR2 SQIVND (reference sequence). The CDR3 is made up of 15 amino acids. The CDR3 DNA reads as TGTGCCAGTAGTCTCAGCGGACAGGGACCCTATGGCTACACCTTC. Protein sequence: CASSLSGQGPYGYTF.

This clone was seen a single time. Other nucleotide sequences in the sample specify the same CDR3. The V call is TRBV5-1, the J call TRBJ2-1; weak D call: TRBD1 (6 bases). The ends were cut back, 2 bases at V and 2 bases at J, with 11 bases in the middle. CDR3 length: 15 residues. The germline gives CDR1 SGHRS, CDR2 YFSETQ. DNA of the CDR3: TGCGCCAGCAGCTTAGGGCAGGGGCCCTACAATGAGCAGTTCTTC. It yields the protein CASSLGQGPYNEQFF.

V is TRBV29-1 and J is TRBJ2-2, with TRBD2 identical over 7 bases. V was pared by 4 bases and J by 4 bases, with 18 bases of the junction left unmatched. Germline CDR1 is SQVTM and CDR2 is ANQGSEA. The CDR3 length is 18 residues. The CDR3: CSVVVSVAGERGTGELFF. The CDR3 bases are TGCAGCGTTGTCGTATCGGTGGCGGGAGAGCGGGGCACCGGGGAGCTGTTTTTT.

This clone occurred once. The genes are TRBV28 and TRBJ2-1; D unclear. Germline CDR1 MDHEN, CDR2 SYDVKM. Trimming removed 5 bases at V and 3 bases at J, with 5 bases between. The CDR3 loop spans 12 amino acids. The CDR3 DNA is TGTGCCAGCAGTCAAGACTACAATGAGCAGTTCTTC. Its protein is CASSQDYNEQFF.

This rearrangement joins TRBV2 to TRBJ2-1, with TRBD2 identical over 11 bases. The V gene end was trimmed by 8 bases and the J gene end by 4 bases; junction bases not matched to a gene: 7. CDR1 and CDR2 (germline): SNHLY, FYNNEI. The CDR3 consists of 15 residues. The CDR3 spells CASGGGTSGYNEQFF. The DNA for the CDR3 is TGTGCCAGCGGAGGAGGGACTAGCGGATACAATGAGCAGTTCTTC.

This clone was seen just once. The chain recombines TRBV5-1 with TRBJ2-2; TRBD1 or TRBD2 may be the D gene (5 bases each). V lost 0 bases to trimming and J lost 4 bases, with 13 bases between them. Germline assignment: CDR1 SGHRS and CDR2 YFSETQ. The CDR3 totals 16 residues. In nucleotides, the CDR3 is TGCGCCAGCAGCTTGGAGGCAGGGAGAAGCACCGGGGAGCTGTTTTTT. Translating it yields CASSLEAGRSTGELFF. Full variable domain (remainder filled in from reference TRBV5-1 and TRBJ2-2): KAGVTQTPRYLIKTRGQQVTLSCSPISGHRSVSWYQQTPGQGLQFLFEYFSETQRNKGNFPGRFSGRQFSNSRSEMNVSTLELGDSALYLCASSLEAGRSTGELFFGEGSRLTVL.

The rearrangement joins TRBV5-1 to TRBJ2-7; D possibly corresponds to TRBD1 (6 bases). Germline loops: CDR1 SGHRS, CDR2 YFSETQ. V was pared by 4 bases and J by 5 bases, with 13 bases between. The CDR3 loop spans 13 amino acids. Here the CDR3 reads CASSGGQGNEQYF. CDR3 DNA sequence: TGCGCCAGCAGCGGGGGACAAGGTAACGAGCAGTACTTC.